This passage covers 10 T cell receptor beta chains from one sample sequenced in a study of blood T cell repertoires in COVID-19. Assay: immunoSEQ multiplex PCR; the TCRdb copy retains only in-frame clones and omits some. The table lists tens of thousands of clones, approximately 79% of them singletons. The sequenced sample consisted of peripheral blood. The source is a woman over 75 with active or convalescent COVID-19.

The chain links TRBV4-3 to TRBJ1-5, with D perhaps matching TRBD1 (5 bases). The germline gives CDR1 LGHNA, CDR2 YSLEER. Trimming shortened V by 1 base and J by 2 bases, and 12 bases separated the two germline ends. CDR3 length: 16 residues. CDR3 protein: CASSQGTVRGNQPQHF. As DNA, the CDR3 is TGCGCCAGCAGCCAAGGAACCGTCAGGGGCAATCAGCCCCAGCATTTT.

This clone was detected a few times. The chain uses TRBV28 and TRBJ1-2; TRBD1 matches at 7 bases. Losses at the gene ends were 3 bases for V and 13 bases for J; bases not matched to a gene: 8. This CDR3 has 12 residues. Germline values: CDR1 MDHEN, CDR2 SYDVKM. The CDR3 nucleotides are TGTGCCAGCAGTTTGCGGGACAGTTTCTGCACCTTC. Amino acid sequence: CASSLRDSFCTF.

V usage is TRBV7-2 and J usage is TRBJ2-2, with 14 bases lining up with TRBD2. After removal of 1 base from V and 1 base from J, the junction contained 2 bases not matched to a gene. The CDR3 loop spans 18 amino acids. Germline CDR1 SGHTA, CDR2 FQGNSA. CDR3 protein: CASSLEGLAGENTGELFF. The DNA of the CDR3 is TGTGCCAGCAGCTTAGAGGGACTAGCGGGAGAGAACACCGGGGAGCTGTTTTTT.

This chain uses TRBV7-9 with TRBJ2-7, with D possibly TRBD1 on 6 matching bases. Trimming pared 4 bases from V and 2 bases from J, leaving 12 bases between. Looked up from germline, CDR1 is SEHNR and CDR2 is FQNEAQ (reference sequence). The CDR3 spans 14 residues. CDR3 DNA sequence: TGTGCCAGCAGCTCCGGGACACGACCCTACGAGCAGTACTTC. This sequence encodes CASSSGTRPYEQYF.

This chain connects TRBV7-2 to TRBJ2-3, with D tentatively TRBD2 (5 bases). Germline V gene lookup returns CDR1 SGHTA and CDR2 FQGNSA. The CDR3 length is 14 residues. Trimming took off 3 bases at V and 5 bases at J, with 12 bases between the two ends. The CDR3 is CASSFGQRRDTQYF. The CDR3, as DNA: TGTGCCAGCAGCTTCGGCCAGCGGAGAGATACGCAGTATTTT.

The chain recombines TRBV5-1 with TRBJ1-2; 10 bases match TRBD1. With V trimmed by 1 base and J by 6 bases, 12 bases remained unmatched. CDR1 SGHRS and CDR2 YFSETQ come from the germline V gene. CDR3 size: 17 residues. In DNA, the CDR3 is TGCGCCAGCAGCTTGACGTCTGCCGGACAGGGGGTGGATGGCTACACCTTC. It yields the protein CASSLTSAGQGVDGYTF. Combining the CDR3 with reference TRBV5-1 and TRBJ1-2 gives the whole variable domain KAGVTQTPRYLIKTRGQQVTLSCSPISGHRSVSWYQQTPGQGLQFLFEYFSETQRNKGNFPGRFSGRQFSNSRSEMNVSTLELGDSALYLCASSLTSAGQGVDGYTFGSGTRLTVV.

The rearrangement joins TRBV6-2 or TRBV6-3 to TRBJ2-3; 7 positions match TRBD2. In germline, CDR1 is MNHEY, CDR2 SVGEGT. CDR3 size: 17 residues. Unmatched junction bases numbered 8, after V lost 0 bases and J lost 2 bases. CDR3 sequence reads: CASSYSERGRVTDTQYF. The CDR3 nucleotides are TGTGCCAGCAGTTACTCCGAGCGGGGCCGAGTCACAGATACGCAGTATTTT.

The CDR3 region has the DNA TGTGCCAGCAGCTTATCACAGCGGGGGGGCCCGATCGGAGCCAATGAGCAGTTCTTC. Translating it yields CASSLSQRGGPIGANEQFF. V is TRBV7-2 and J is TRBJ2-1; 10 positions match TRBD2. This CDR3 comprises 19 residues. Germline-derived CDR1 and CDR2 are SGHTA and FQGNSA. The ends lost 2 bases at V and 6 bases at J; junction bases unmatched: 16. The full variable domain, in which reference TRBV7-2 and TRBJ2-1 provide the parts outside the CDR3, is GAGVSQSPSNKVTEKGKDVELRCDPISGHTALYWYRQSLGQGLEFLIYFQGNSAPDKSGLPSDRFSAERTGGSVSTLTIQRTQQEDSAVYLCASSLSQRGGPIGANEQFFGPGTRLTVL.

This chain connects TRBV6-5 to TRBJ1-5; no firm D call. The germline CDR1 and CDR2 sequences are MNHEY and SVGAGI. The CDR3 is 15 residues long. Trimming cost V 5 bases and J 0 bases, with 11 bases left between them. This CDR3 reads CASSSRRGSNQPQHF. The CDR3 bases are TGTGCCAGCAGTAGTAGACGGGGTAGCAATCAGCCCCAGCATTTT.

This clone was picked up one time. The chain couples TRBV19 to TRBJ1-2; TRBD1 matches at 9 bases. CDR1 is LNHDA and CDR2 is SQIVND in the germline V gene (reference sequence). V was clipped by 3 bases and J by 2 bases; unmatched bases: 4. The CDR3 runs to 15 residues. The CDR3 loop reads CASSIRTGGNYGYTF. The CDR3 bases are TGTGCCAGTAGTATTCGCACAGGGGGCAACTATGGCTACACCTTC.